The 19 T cell receptor beta chains given below trace back to one sample, sequenced in a study of cytotoxic CD8 clonotypes in ibrutinib-treated CLL. Sequenced by immunoSEQ multiplex PCR; TCRdb stores in-frame clones only, minus some. The table shows over 65,000 clones, with approximately 71% occurring only once. Sequenced material: PBMCs, taken after 12 months of ibrutinib treatment. These receptors were collected from a human donor with chronic lymphocytic leukemia.

The chain carries TRBV19 and TRBJ1-5; D is perhaps TRBD1 (6 bases). Trimming removed 2 bases from V and 2 bases from J, with 25 bases in between. The V gene's germline CDR1 is LNHDA and CDR2 SQIVND (reference sequence). This CDR3 contains 20 residues. The CDR3: CASSIIAAGARRTGNQPQHF. DNA of the CDR3: TGTGCCAGTAGTATAATCGCGGCGGGGGCCAGGCGTACGGGCAATCAGCCCCAGCATTTT.

The chain links TRBV10-3 to TRBJ1-1; 10 nucleotides match TRBD1. CDR3 length: 13 amino acids. Losses at the gene ends were 3 bases for V and 10 bases for J; bases not matched to a gene: 5. Germline loops: CDR1 ENHRY, CDR2 SYGVKD. Here the CDR3 reads CAISDDRGRRAFF. Written as DNA, the CDR3 is TGTGCCATCAGTGATGACAGGGGGCGCAGAGCTTTCTTT.

The chain employs TRBV15 and TRBJ1-1; D gene ambiguous. Per the germline V gene, CDR1 is LNHNV and CDR2 is YYDKDF (reference sequence). CDR3 length: 13 amino acids. V lost 3 bases and J 5 bases, leaving 10 bases between the germline ends. The CDR3: CATSSGLRTEAFF. As DNA, the CDR3 is TGTGCCACCAGCAGTGGGTTAAGGACTGAAGCTTTCTTT.

This clone was counted a few times. The rearrangement uses TRBV30 and TRBJ2-4, with D possibly TRBD1 on 7 matching bases. V was clipped by 1 base and J by 9 bases, with 19 bases between them. The CDR3 has 15 amino acids. Germline V gene data show CDR1 as GTSNPN and CDR2 as SVGIG (reference sequence). CDR3: CAWSARQGLGGIQYF. CDR3 coding DNA: TGTGCCTGGAGTGCCCGACAGGGTCTGGGGGGCATTCAGTACTTC.

V and J are TRBV6-6 and TRBJ2-7; 7 bases agree with TRBD1. The germline CDR1 and CDR2 sequences are MNHNY and SVGAGI (reference sequence). The length of the CDR3 is 15 residues. V lost 8 bases to trimming and J lost 4 bases; unmatched junction nucleotides: 14. The CDR3: CASHGQAKTVYEQYF. The CDR3 DNA reads as TGTGCCAGCCATGGACAGGCCAAGACGGTTTACGAGCAGTACTTC.

The chain links TRBV5-6 to TRBJ1-1, with D hard to call. The CDR3 has 13 amino acids. Trimming took 4 bases from V and 7 from J, leaving 14 bases between them. Germline assignment: CDR1 SGHDT and CDR2 YYEEEE. The CDR3 loop reads CASSTSGRDEAFF. In DNA form, the CDR3 reads TGTGCCAGCAGCACCTCGGGCCGCGATGAAGCTTTCTTT. Full variable domain (outside the CDR3, taken from reference TRBV5-6 and TRBJ1-1): DAGVTQSPTHLIKTRGQQVTLRCSPKSGHDTVSWYQQALGQGPQFIFQYYEEEERQRGNFPDRFSGHQFPNYSSELNVNALLLGDSALYLCASSTSGRDEAFFGQGTRLTVV.

V gene TRBV7-7 combines with J gene TRBJ2-5; the match to TRBD2 covers 10 bases. The V gene's germline CDR1 is SSHAT and CDR2 FNYEAQ (reference sequence). This CDR3 spans 19 amino acids. Losses at the gene ends were 5 bases for V and 2 bases for J; bases not matched to a gene: 17. The CDR3 region is CASSLLPSAGGPGQETQYF. CDR3 in DNA: TGTGCCAGCAGCCTCCTACCATCAGCGGGGGGGCCGGGTCAAGAGACCCAGTACTTC.

This clone was observed a handful of times. The chain carries TRBV2 and TRBJ1-1; D is perhaps TRBD1 (6 bases). From germline, CDR1 is SNHLY and CDR2 FYNNEI. This CDR3 spans 14 amino acids. The V end was cut by 8 bases, the J end by 1 base, with 14 bases between. The CDR3 region has the DNA TGTGCCAGCTCAACCCGGGGGGCGAACACTGAAGCTTTCTTT. This sequence encodes CASSTRGANTEAFF.

This clone has more than one count but fewer than ten. The chain uses TRBV29-1 and TRBJ1-2; tentative D call: TRBD1 (6 bases). The CDR3 covers 14 residues. V dropped 7 bases and J dropped 2 bases, with 17 bases sitting between them. Germline V CDR1 and CDR2: SQVTM, ANQGSEA. This CDR3 reads CSAVVGGWNYGYTF. Here the CDR3 DNA reads TGCAGCGCCGTGGTGGGGGGCTGGAACTATGGCTACACCTTC.

J is TRBJ2-2 and V is TRBV5-4; D might be TRBD2 (5 bases). Trimming took 6 bases from V and 6 from J, leaving 21 bases between them. The CDR3 covers 16 residues. Germline lookup yields CDR1 SGHNT and CDR2 YYREEE (reference sequence). CDR3 DNA sequence: TGTGCCAGCACTTTATGGCCTGGCGGACTGCCCGGGGAGCTGTTTTTT. Protein: CASTLWPGGLPGELFF.

The genes are TRBV7-8 and TRBJ1-5, with a weak D call TRBD1 (5 bases). CDR3 length: 15 amino acids. The V end was cut by 6 bases, the J end by 9 bases, with 21 bases between. In germline, CDR1 is SGHVS, CDR2 FQNEAQ. The CDR3 loop is CASRKGTGGSWPQHF. In nucleotides, the CDR3 is TGTGCCAGCAGGAAAGGGACCGGGGGATCTTGGCCCCAGCATTTT.

The chain's CDR3 is CASSFGDRALRETQYF. The DNA for the CDR3 is TGCGCCAGCAGCTTTGGGGACAGGGCTCTTCGAGAGACCCAGTACTTC. This chain uses TRBV5-1 with TRBJ2-5, with 9 bases lining up with TRBD1. In germline, CDR1 is SGHRS, CDR2 YFSETQ. V lost 2 bases to trimming and J lost 4 bases; unmatched junction nucleotides: 9. The CDR3 has 16 residues.

The genes are TRBV9 and TRBJ2-7, with TRBD1 matching 10 bases. Germline V gene data show CDR1 as SGDLS and CDR2 as YYNGEE. CDR3 size: 21 residues. After removal of 3 bases from V and 0 bases from J, the junction contained 21 bases not matched to a gene. CDR3 protein: CASSAGQGSLSSSFFSYEQYF. The CDR3 region has the DNA TGTGCCAGCAGCGCGGGACAGGGGTCACTTTCGTCCTCATTTTTCTCCTACGAGCAGTACTTC.

This clone was counted a few times. The rearrangement joins TRBV7-2 to TRBJ1-4; tentative D call: TRBD1 (6 bases). The CDR3 is made up of 15 amino acids. The V end was cut by 6 bases, the J end by 5 bases, with 16 bases between. Germline CDR1 is SGHTA and CDR2 is FQGNSA. Here the CDR3 reads CASSPGGQHNEKLFF. The CDR3 DNA sequence: TGTGCCAGCAGTCCAGGAGGACAGCACAATGAAAAACTGTTTTTT. Full variable domain (missing parts from reference TRBV7-2 and TRBJ1-4): GAGVSQSPSNKVTEKGKDVELRCDPISGHTALYWYRQSLGQGLEFLIYFQGNSAPDKSGLPSDRFSAERTGGSVSTLTIQRTQQEDSAVYLCASSPGGQHNEKLFFGSGTQLSVL.

The CDR3 is CASSLLADTQYF. As DNA, the CDR3 is TGTGCCAGCTCACTACTAGCGGATACGCAGTATTTT. V is TRBV18 and J is TRBJ2-3; 7 nucleotides line up with TRBD2. V lost 4 bases and J lost 6; bases outside the gene matches: 1. The CDR3 extends over 12 amino acids. In germline, CDR1 is KGHSH, CDR2 LQKENI. The whole variable domain, filled in from reference TRBV18 and TRBJ2-3, reads NAGVMQNPRHLVRRRGQEARLRCSPMKGHSHVYWYRQLPEEGLKFMVYLQKENIIDESGMPKERFSAEFPKEGPSILRIQQVVRGDSAAYFCASSLLADTQYFGPGTRLTVL.

This chain links TRBV6-5 with TRBJ1-3; 7 bases agree with TRBD1. This CDR3 region has 14 residues. Germline CDR1 and CDR2: MNHEY and SVGAGI. Trimming took 6 bases from V and 10 from J; bases not matched to a gene: 12. CDR3 loop: CASSADREVETIYF. The CDR3 DNA is TGTGCCAGCAGCGCCGACAGGGAGGTAGAGACCATATATTTT.

The genes are TRBV27 and TRBJ1-1; weak D call: TRBD1 (6 bases). This CDR3 contains 17 residues. Germline V gene data show CDR1 as MNHEY and CDR2 as SMNVEV (reference sequence). Trimming took off 0 bases at V and 6 bases at J, with 20 bases between the two ends. CDR3 amino acids: CASSLSLGGGALAEAFF. CDR3 DNA: TGTGCCAGCAGTTTATCGCTTGGGGGGGGCGCGTTAGCTGAAGCTTTCTTT.

This clone has just a few counts. The CDR3 sequence: CASSLGQGGHNSPLHF. CDR3 nucleotides: TGTGCCAGCAGCTTAGGTCAGGGGGGGCATAATTCACCCCTCCACTTT. V gene TRBV7-9 combines with J gene TRBJ1-6, with 7 bases aligning to TRBD1. This CDR3 is 16 amino acids long. Germline values: CDR1 SEHNR, CDR2 FQNEAQ (reference sequence). V lost 1 base and J lost 5; bases outside the gene matches: 5.

The chain recombines TRBV11-1 with TRBJ2-6, with D unresolved. Trimming left V 0 bases short and J 0 bases short, with 9 bases between. The CDR3 consists of 17 residues. Germline V gene lookup returns CDR1 SGHAT and CDR2 FQDESV (reference sequence). CDR3 sequence (DNA): TGTGCCAGCAGCTTAGCTCGGGTTTACTCTGGGGCCAACGTCCTGACTTTC. Translating gives CASSLARVYSGANVLTF.